This TCR beta chain was recorded in a study of blood T cell repertoires in COVID-19. The overall study: Samples of COVID-19 (acute and convalescent) were obtained from the United States, Italy and Spain. Nucleic acid was either cDNA or gDNA, and it came from T cells, B-cell-depleted T cells, or PBMCs.

This clone was seen once. In the original analysis: Counts of nucleated cells, estimated from reference gene primer amplification, were obtained. Clones were read by immunoSEQ multiplex PCR, and TCRdb kept only the in-frame ones, dropping some. V and J calls and clone size are copied from that table; D and trimming were computed from the DNA. This table holds 100,000 to 150,000 clones, around nine tenths found once. Germline CDR1 SGHNT, CDR2 YYREEE (reference sequence). J gave up 2 bases and V 5 bases, and 5 bases lay outside the gene matches. This CDR3 contains 14 residues. V usage is TRBV5-4 and J usage is TRBJ1-2, with 8 bases aligning to TRBD1. The receptor comes from a man in his 70s with active COVID-19. The sample comprised peripheral blood. The CDR3 loop reads CASSPGGNNYGYTF. The DNA of the CDR3 is TGTGCCAGCAGTCCAGGGGGCAACAACTATGGCTACACCTTC.